This is a list of T cell receptor beta chains from one sample in a study of naive and memory T cell subsets. In TCRdb, the 5' RACE reads were re-called with MiXCR into one record per CDR3 protein. The profile covers 25,000 to 35,000 distinct CDR3 sequences, with 16% appearing a single time and approximately 2.5% taken by the ten largest. These receptors were collected from a female donor in good health. The CDR3 runs from the conserved cysteine through the conserved F or W. A D gene is named only where the DNA matches it firmly. Only part of the rows carry a size: once, few, many, or a class if the clone is expanded.

j_call | clone_size | d_call | v_call | cdr3_aa | cdr3_nt
TRBJ2-1 | many | TRBD2 | TRBV7-2 | CATNIWTSGNEQFF | TGTGCCACCAACATTTGGACTAGCGGCAATGAGCAGTTCTTC
TRBJ1-1 | . | . | TRBV7-2 | CASSVHRYTEAFF | TGTGCCAGCAGCGTACACAGGTACACTGAAGCTTTCTTT
TRBJ1-3 | . | . | TRBV6-5 | CASRGTGTGHTIYF | TGTGCCAGCCGTGGTACGGGAACGGGGCACACCATATATTTT
TRBJ2-5 | few | TRBD2 | TRBV7-6 | CASRSKTSGGETQYF | TGTGCCAGCAGATCGAAGACTAGCGGGGGAGAGACCCAGTACTTC
TRBJ2-1 | few | TRBD1 | TRBV15 | CATSRASHHRGWTDNEQFF | TGTGCCACCAGCAGAGCATCCCACCACAGGGGGTGGACGGACAATGAGCAGTTCTTC
TRBJ1-5 | . | . | TRBV6-2/TRBV6-3 | CASSDSGNQPQHF | TGTGCCAGCAGCGACTCGGGCAATCAGCCCCAGCATTTT
TRBJ2-2 | . | TRBD2 | TRBV10-3 | CAISDGLAGGYTGELFF | TGTGCCATCAGTGATGGACTAGCGGGGGGTTACACCGGGGAGCTGTTTTTT
TRBJ2-2 | . | TRBD2 | TRBV20-1 | CSARTSRTPGELFF | TGCAGTGCCAGGACTAGCCGAACTCCCGGGGAGCTGTTTTTT
TRBJ2-7 | . | TRBD1 | TRBV6-1 | CASNGQGEEQYF | TGTGCCAGCAATGGACAGGGTGAGGAGCAGTACTTC
TRBJ2-7 | medium-sized | . | TRBV11-2 | CASSLGGARYEQYF | TGTGCCAGCAGCTTAGGGGGGGCGCGATACGAGCAGTACTTC
TRBJ2-7 | many | . | TRBV10-3 | CAISPDSYEQYF | TGTGCCATCAGTCCGGACAGCTACGAGCAGTACTTC
TRBJ1-2 | few | . | TRBV6-5 | CASSYSNRKVVKGAYGYTF | TGTGCCAGCAGTTACTCGAACAGGAAGGTAGTTAAAGGGGCCTATGGCTACACCTTC
TRBJ1-1 | many | TRBD1 | TRBV5-1 | CASSLAREGATGGAFF | TGCGCCAGCAGCTTGGCTCGGGAGGGGGCCACTGGGGGAGCTTTCTTT
TRBJ2-1 | many | TRBD1 | TRBV7-9 | CASSPDRVPYNEQFF | TGTGCCAGCAGCCCTGACAGGGTACCCTACAATGAGCAGTTCTTC
TRBJ1-4 | . | . | TRBV20-1 | CSASGPEKLFF | TGCAGTGCTAGTGGGCCTGAAAAACTGTTTTTT
TRBJ2-5 | medium-sized | TRBD2 | TRBV7-7 | CASSSGLAGVTQYF | TGTGCCAGCAGCTCGGGACTAGCGGGAGTAACCCAGTACTTC
TRBJ2-1 | medium-sized | TRBD1 | TRBV12-3/TRBV12-4 | CASQGQSYNEQFF | TGTGCCAGCCAGGGACAGAGTTACAATGAGCAGTTCTTC
TRBJ1-1 | many | . | TRBV11-2 | CASSDIIQNEAFF | TGTGCCAGCAGCGACATCATACAGAATGAAGCTTTCTTT
TRBJ1-5 | medium-sized | TRBD1 | TRBV18 | CASSAPLGQIKQPQHF | TGTGCCAGCTCTGCCCCTCTGGGACAGATAAAACAGCCCCAGCATTTT
TRBJ1-2 | many | TRBD1 | TRBV29-1 | CSAPTGSYGYTF | TGCAGCGCCCCGACAGGGTCCTATGGCTACACCTTC
TRBJ2-3 | . | TRBD2 | TRBV7-3 | CASSSGGGAGNTQYF | TGTGCCAGCAGCTCTGGGGGGGGTGCTGGAAATACGCAGTATTTT
TRBJ1-6 | many | TRBD1 | TRBV6-5 | CASSYGGDSSYNSPLHF | TGTGCCAGCAGTTACGGTGGGGACAGCTCCTATAATTCACCCCTCCACTTT
TRBJ1-2 | . | . | TRBV5-5 | CASSPDNFANYGYTF | TGTGCCAGCAGCCCGGACAACTTCGCCAACTATGGCTACACCTTC
TRBJ1-2 | few | TRBD1 | TRBV6-5 | CASSPADRPSGGYTF | TGTGCCAGCAGCCCCGCGGACAGGCCCTCTGGGGGCTACACCTTC
TRBJ2-3 | . | TRBD2 | TRBV7-9 | CASSSLAGSTDTQYF | TGTGCCAGCAGCTCCTTAGCGGGGAGCACAGATACGCAGTATTTT
TRBJ2-4 | many | TRBD1 | TRBV20-1 | CSARDPGGLGKNIQYF | TGCAGTGCTAGAGATCCAGGGGGCTTGGGCAAAAACATTCAGTACTTC
TRBJ1-1 | few | . | TRBV10-3 | CAISDPTRVEVAARF | TGTGCCATCAGTGACCCGACCAGGGTTGAAGTCGCCGCAAGATTT
TRBJ2-3 | many | . | TRBV6-5 | CASSYGGSTPDTQYF | TGTGCCAGCAGTTACGGGGGATCAACGCCAGATACGCAGTATTTT
TRBJ1-6 | . | . | TRBV20-1 | CSALGGGVNSPLHF | TGCAGTGCCCTTGGCGGGGGGGTTAATTCACCCCTCCACTTT
TRBJ2-1 | medium-sized | . | TRBV20-1 | CSAPEVYNEQFF | TGCAGTGCCCCAGAGGTTTACAATGAGCAGTTCTTC
TRBJ1-4 | many | . | TRBV18 | CASSPIQTATNEKLFF | TGTGCCAGCTCACCAATTCAAACAGCAACTAATGAAAAACTGTTTTTT